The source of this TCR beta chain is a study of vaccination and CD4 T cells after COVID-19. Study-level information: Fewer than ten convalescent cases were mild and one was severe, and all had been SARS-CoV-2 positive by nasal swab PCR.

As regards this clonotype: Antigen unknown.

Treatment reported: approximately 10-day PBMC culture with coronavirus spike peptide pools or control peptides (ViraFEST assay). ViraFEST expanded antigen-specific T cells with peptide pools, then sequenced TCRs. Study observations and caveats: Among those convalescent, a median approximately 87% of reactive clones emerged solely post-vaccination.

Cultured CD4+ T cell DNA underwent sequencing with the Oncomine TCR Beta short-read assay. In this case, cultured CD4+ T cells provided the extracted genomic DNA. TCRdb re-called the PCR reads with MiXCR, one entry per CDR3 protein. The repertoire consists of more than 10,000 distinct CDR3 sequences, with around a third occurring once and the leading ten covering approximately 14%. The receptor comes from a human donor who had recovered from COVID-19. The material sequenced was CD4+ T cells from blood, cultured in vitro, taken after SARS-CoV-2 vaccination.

CDR3 coding DNA: TGTGCCAGCAGCTTATCGCTAGGAGGCATTGGCGGCGACACCGGGGAGCTGTTTTTT. This encodes CASSLSLGGIGGDTGELFF. The chain carries TRBV11-3 and TRBJ2-2; weak D call: TRBD2 (5 bases). V shed 2 bases and J shed 3 bases, with 22 bases lying between them. This CDR3 comprises 19 residues. CDR1 is SGHNT, CDR2 YENEEA, per germline.